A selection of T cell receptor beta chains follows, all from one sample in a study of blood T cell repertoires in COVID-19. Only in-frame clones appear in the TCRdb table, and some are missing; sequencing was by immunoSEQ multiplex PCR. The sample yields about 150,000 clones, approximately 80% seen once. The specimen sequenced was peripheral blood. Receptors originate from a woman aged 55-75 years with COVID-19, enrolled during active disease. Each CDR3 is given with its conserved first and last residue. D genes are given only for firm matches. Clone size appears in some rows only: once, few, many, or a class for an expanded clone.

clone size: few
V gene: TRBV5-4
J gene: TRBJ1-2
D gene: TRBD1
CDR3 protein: CASSPIARQGKSYGYTF
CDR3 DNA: TGTGCCAGCAGCCCAATCGCCCGACAGGGGAAATCCTATGGCTACACCTTC

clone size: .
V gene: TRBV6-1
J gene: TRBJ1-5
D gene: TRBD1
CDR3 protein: CASSVIMRTGQGYAQPQHF
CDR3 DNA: TGTGCCAGCAGTGTTATAATGAGGACCGGACAGGGGTACGCTCAGCCCCAGCATTTT

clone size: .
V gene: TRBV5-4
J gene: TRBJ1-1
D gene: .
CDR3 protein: CASSLVGQVNTEAFF
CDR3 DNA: TGTGCCAGCAGCTTGGTGGGCCAGGTGAACACTGAAGCTTTCTTT

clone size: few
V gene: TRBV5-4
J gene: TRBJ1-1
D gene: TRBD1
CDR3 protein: CASSYGTVNTEAFF
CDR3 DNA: TGTGCCAGCAGCTATGGGACAGTCAACACTGAAGCTTTCTTT

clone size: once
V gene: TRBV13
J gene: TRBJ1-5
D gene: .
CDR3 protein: CASSLGQQNQPQHF
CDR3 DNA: TGTGCCAGCAGCCTAGGACAGCAAAATCAGCCCCAGCATTTT

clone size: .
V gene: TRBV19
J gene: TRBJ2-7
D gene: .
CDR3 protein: CASTSGSGGYEQYF
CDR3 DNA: TGTGCCAGTACCTCGGGTAGCGGAGGGTACGAGCAGTACTTC

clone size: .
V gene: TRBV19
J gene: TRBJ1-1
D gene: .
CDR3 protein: CATKQGNTEAFF
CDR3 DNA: TGTGCCACCAAACAGGGCAACACTGAAGCTTTCTTT

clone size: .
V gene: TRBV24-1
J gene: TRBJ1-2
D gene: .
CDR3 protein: CATSRTGYFYGYTF
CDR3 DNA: TGTGCCACCAGTAGAACAGGGTACTTCTATGGCTACACCTTC

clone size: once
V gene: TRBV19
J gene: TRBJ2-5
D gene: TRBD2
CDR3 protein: CASSTLMAGRTSGQETQYF
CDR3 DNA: TGTGCCAGTAGTACCCTGATGGCAGGGAGGACTAGCGGCCAAGAGACCCAGTACTTC

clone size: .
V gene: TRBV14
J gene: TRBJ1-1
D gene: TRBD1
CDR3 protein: CASNQRVGQGRTEAFF
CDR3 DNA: TGTGCCAGCAACCAAAGAGTGGGACAGGGAAGGACTGAAGCTTTCTTT

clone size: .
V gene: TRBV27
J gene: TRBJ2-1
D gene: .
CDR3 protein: CASSYGRQNEQFF
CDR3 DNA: TGTGCCAGCAGTTATGGCAGGCAGAATGAGCAGTTCTTC

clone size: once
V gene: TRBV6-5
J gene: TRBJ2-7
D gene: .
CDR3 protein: CASRFEAQYF
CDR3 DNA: TGTGCCAGCAGATTTGAAGCGCAGTACTTC

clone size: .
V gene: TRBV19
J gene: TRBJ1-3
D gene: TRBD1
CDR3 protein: CASSIAGTAGNTIYF
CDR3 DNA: TGTGCCAGTAGTATAGCGGGGACAGCTGGAAACACCATATATTTT

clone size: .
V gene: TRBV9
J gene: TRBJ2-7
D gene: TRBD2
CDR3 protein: CASSVARLAGGIAEQYF
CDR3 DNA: TGTGCCAGCAGCGTAGCAAGGTTAGCGGGAGGGATCGCCGAGCAGTACTTC

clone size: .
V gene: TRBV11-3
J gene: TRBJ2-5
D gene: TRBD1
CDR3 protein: CASSSDREETQYF
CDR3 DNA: TGTGCCAGCAGCTCTGACAGGGAAGAGACCCAGTACTTC

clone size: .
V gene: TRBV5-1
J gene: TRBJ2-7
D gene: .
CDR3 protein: CASSLVDQGQQYF
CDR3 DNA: TGCGCCAGCAGCTTGGTTGATCAGGGTCAGCAGTACTTC

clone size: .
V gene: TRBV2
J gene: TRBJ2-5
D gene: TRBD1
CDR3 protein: CASSRDRGQETQYF
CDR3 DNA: TGTGCCAGCAGCCGGGACAGGGGGCAAGAGACCCAGTACTTC

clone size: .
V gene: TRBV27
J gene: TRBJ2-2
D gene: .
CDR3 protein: CASSLSGRGELFF
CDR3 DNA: TGTGCCAGCAGTTTAAGCGGGCGAGGGGAGCTGTTTTTT

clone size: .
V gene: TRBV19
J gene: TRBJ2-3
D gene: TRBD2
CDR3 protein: CASSIPAGGSTDTQYF
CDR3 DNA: TGTGCCAGTAGTATCCCTGCGGGAGGGAGCACAGATACGCAGTATTTT

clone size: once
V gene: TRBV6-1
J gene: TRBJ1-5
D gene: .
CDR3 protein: CASSEKRGQHF
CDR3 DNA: TGTGCCAGCAGTGAGAAGCGCGGGCAGCATTTT

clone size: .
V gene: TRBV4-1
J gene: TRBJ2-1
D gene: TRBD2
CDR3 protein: CASSQEELAGVDEQFF
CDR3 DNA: TGCGCCAGCAGCCAAGAGGAACTAGCGGGAGTAGACGAGCAGTTCTTC

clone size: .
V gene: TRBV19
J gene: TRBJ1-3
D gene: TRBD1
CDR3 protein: CASREGAHGNTIYF
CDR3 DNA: TGTGCCAGTAGGGAGGGGGCGCATGGAAACACCATATATTTT

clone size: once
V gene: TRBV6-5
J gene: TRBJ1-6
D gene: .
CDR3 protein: CASSYSGAATTLHF
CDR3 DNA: TGTGCCAGCAGTTACTCGGGGGCGGCAACTACCCTCCACTTT

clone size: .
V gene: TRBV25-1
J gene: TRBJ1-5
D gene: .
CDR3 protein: CASKGGSNQPQHF
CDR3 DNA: TGTGCCAGCAAAGGAGGGAGCAATCAGCCCCAGCATTTT

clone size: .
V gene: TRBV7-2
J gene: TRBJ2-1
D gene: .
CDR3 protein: CASSFVLVNNEQFF
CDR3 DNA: TGTGCCAGCAGCTTCGTACTAGTAAACAATGAGCAGTTCTTC

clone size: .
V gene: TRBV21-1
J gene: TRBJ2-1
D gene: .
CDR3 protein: CASSRDYRNEQFF
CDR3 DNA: TGTGCCAGCAGCCGGGACTACCGGAATGAGCAGTTCTTC

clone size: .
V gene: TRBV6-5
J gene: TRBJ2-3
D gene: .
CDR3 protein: CASRRAFGDTQYF
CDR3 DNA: TGTGCCAGCAGGCGGGCCTTCGGGGATACGCAGTATTTT

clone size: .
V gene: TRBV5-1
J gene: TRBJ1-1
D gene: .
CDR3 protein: CASSLEGGGYTEAFF
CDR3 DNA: TGCGCCAGCAGCTTGGAGGGAGGTGGGTACACTGAAGCTTTCTTT

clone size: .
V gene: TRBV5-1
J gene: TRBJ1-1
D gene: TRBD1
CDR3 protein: CASSVTGGWNTEAFF
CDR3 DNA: TGCGCCAGCAGCGTCACAGGGGGTTGGAACACTGAAGCTTTCTTT

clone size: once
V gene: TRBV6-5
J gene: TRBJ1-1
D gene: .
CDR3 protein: CASRPSTVGNTEAFF
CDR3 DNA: TGTGCCAGCCGACCTTCGACAGTGGGGAACACTGAAGCTTTCTTT

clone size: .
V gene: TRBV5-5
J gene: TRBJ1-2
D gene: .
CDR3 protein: CASSLGGTGYYGYTF
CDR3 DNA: TGTGCCAGCAGCTTGGGGGGTACAGGGTACTATGGCTACACCTTC

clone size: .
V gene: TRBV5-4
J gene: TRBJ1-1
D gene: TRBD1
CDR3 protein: CASSPDRENTEAFF
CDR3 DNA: TGTGCCAGCAGCCCGGACAGGGAGAACACTGAAGCTTTCTTT

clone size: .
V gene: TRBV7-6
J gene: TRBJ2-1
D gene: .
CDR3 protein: CASSRRPSLDNEQFF
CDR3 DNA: TGTGCCAGCAGCAGACGACCCTCTCTAGACAATGAGCAGTTCTTC

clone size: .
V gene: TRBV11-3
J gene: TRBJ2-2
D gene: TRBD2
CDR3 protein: CASSFSGLAGGNTGELFF
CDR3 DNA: TGTGCCAGCAGCTTTTCCGGACTAGCGGGGGGGAACACCGGGGAGCTGTTTTTT

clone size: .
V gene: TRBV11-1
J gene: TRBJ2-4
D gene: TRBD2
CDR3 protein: CASSLRPGTSGNIQYF
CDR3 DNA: TGTGCCAGCAGCTTGCGACCCGGGACTAGCGGGAACATTCAGTACTTC

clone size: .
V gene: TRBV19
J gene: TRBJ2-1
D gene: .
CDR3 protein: CASSSQGFGEQFF
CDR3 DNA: TGTGCCAGTAGTTCACAGGGTTTCGGTGAGCAGTTCTTC

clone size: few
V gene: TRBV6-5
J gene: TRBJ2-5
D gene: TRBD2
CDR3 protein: CASSQEGLAGGSLYF
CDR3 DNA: TGTGCCAGCTCCCAGGAGGGACTAGCGGGGGGCTCCCTGTACTTC

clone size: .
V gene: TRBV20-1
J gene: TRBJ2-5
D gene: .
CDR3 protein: CSARDQKTQYF
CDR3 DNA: TGCAGTGCTAGAGATCAGAAAACCCAGTACTTC

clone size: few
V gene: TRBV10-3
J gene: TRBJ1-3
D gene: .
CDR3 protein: CAIGTPRSGNTIYF
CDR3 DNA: TGTGCCATTGGGACTCCCCGCTCTGGAAACACCATATATTTT

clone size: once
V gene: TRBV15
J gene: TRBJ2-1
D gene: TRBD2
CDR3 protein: CATSRTSGGAVEQFF
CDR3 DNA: TGTGCCACCAGCAGGACTAGCGGGGGGGCAGTTGAGCAGTTCTTC

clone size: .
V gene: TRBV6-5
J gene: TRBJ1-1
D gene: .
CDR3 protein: CASSTPGRRGTEAFF
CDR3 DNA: TGTGCCAGCAGTACCCCGGGCCGTCGAGGGACTGAAGCTTTCTTT

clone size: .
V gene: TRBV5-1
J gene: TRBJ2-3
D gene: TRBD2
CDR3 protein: CASSLSSGISTDTQYF
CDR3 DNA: TGCGCCAGCAGCCTCTCTAGCGGGATCAGCACAGATACGCAGTATTTT

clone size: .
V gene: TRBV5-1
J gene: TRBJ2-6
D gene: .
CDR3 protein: CASSPIQVGANVLTF
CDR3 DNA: TGCGCCAGCAGCCCTATCCAGGTCGGGGCCAACGTCCTGACTTTC

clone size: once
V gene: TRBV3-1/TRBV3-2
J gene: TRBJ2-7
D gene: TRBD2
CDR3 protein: CASSQGSSGRGPIYEQYF
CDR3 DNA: TGTGCCAGCAGCCAAGGTTCTAGCGGGAGAGGCCCCATCTACGAGCAGTACTTC

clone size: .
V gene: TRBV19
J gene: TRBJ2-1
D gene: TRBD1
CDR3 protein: CASRRQGEYNEQFF
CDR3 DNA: TGTGCCAGTAGGAGACAGGGGGAATACAATGAGCAGTTCTTC

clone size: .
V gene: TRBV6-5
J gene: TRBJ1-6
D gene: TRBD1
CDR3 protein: CASSGQDFDPLHF
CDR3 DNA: TGTGCCAGCTCGGGACAGGATTTTGATCCCCTCCACTTT

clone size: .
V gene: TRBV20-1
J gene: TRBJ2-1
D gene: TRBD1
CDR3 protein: CSATRDRFLFF
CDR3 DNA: TGCAGTGCTACAAGGGACAGATTTTTGTTCTTC

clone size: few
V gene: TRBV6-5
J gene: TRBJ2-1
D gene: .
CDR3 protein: CASTADSNEQFF
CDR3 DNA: TGTGCCAGCACCGCTGACAGCAATGAGCAGTTCTTC

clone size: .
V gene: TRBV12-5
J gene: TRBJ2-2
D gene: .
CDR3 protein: CATLPLTGYTGELFF
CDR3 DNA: TGTGCTACCCTACCCTTGACAGGCTACACCGGGGAGCTGTTTTTT

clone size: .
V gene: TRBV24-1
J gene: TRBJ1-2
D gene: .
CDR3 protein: CATSSDKSYGYTF
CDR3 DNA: TGTGCCACCAGTTCAGACAAATCCTATGGCTACACCTTC

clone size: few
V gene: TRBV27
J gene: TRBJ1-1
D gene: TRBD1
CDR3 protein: CASSSGQGAEAFF
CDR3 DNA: TGTGCCAGCAGTTCAGGACAGGGTGCGGAAGCTTTCTTT

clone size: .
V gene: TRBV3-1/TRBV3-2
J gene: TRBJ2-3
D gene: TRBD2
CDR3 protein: CASSRLDLAGAGDTQYF
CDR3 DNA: TGTGCCAGCAGCCGCCTAGACCTAGCGGGAGCAGGGGATACGCAGTATTTT

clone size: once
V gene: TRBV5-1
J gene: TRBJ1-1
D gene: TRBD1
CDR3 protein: CASSWDRAMAEAFF
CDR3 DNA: TGCGCCAGCAGCTGGGACAGGGCGATGGCTGAAGCTTTCTTT

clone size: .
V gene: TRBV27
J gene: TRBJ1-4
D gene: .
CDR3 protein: CASSWTGGVRRDEKLFF
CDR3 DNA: TGTGCCAGCAGTTGGACGGGCGGTGTAAGGAGGGATGAAAAACTGTTTTTT

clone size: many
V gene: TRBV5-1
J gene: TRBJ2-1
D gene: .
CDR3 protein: CASSLDLRANEQFF
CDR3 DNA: TGCGCCAGCAGCTTGGATCTCAGAGCGAATGAGCAGTTCTTC

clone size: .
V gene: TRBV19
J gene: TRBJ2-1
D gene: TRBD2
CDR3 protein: CASSLLAGYNEQFF
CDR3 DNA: TGTGCCAGTAGCCTACTAGCGGGGTACAATGAGCAGTTCTTC

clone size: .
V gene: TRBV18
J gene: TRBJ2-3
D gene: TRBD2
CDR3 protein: CASSLLTSGGSSTDTQYF
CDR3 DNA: TGTGCCAGCTCACTCCTGACTAGCGGGGGCTCTAGCACAGATACGCAGTATTTT

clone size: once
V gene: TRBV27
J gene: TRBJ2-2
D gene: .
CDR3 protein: CASSLLRNTGELFF
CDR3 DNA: TGTGCCAGCAGTTTACTGAGGAACACCGGGGAGCTGTTTTTT

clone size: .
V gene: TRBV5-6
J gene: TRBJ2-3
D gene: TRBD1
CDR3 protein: CASSRDRDLILASSDTQYF
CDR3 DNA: TGTGCCAGCAGTCGGGACAGGGACCTCATACTAGCGAGCTCGGATACGCAGTATTTT

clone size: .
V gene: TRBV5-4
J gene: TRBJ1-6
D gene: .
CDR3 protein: CASSLGLLSSPLHF
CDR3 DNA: TGTGCCAGCAGCTTGGGTCTCTTGTCTTCACCCCTCCACTTT